This T cell receptor beta chain was observed in a study of T cells after yellow fever vaccination. In the study overall: Researchers used SMART-Seq v4 Ultra Low Input to prepare fractions that had low cell numbers. Study-level points and caveats: A limited proportion of clonotypes was detected within both the CD4 and CD8 compartments. Booster sampling recovered most clones from primary vaccination (96% CD4, approximately 88% CD8).

Template switching with 5'RACE generated the TCR cDNA and added a universal primer site and UMIs. TCRdb reprocessed the 5' RACE reads via MiXCR and lists one record per CDR3 protein. In the table there are more than 300,000 distinct CDR3 sequences, around 10% of which are singletons. CDR1 is MNHNS, CDR2 SASEGT, per germline. Trimming removed 6 bases at V and 0 bases at J, with 5 bases between. The CDR3 length is 12 residues. This clonotype was detected only a few times. The antigen remains unidentified. The receptor was isolated from a man younger than 30 who received the YFV17D yellow fever vaccine. The chain links TRBV6-1 to TRBJ2-5, with D maybe TRBD1 (5 bases). The sequencing here drew on CD4+ T cells sorted from PBMCs, taken 45 days after the yellow fever booster vaccination. In nucleotides, the CDR3 is TGTGCCAGCAGGGACAACCAAGAGACCCAGTACTTC. Its translation is CASRDNQETQYF.